Shown below are 9 T cell receptor beta chains from a single sample sequenced in a study of OX40 agonist ivuxolimab in advanced cancers. TCRdb's table, derived via immunoSEQ multiplex PCR, lists solely in-frame clones and lacks some. This table has approximately 76,000 clones, approximately 86% appearing once. Source: CD4+ or CD8+ T cells sorted from blood, taken in a trial of the OX40 agonist ivuxolimab. The receptors here all came from an adult with an advanced solid tumor such as melanoma, head and neck, liver or kidney cancer.

This chain uses TRBV14 with TRBJ2-5; D is unresolved. The CDR3 is made up of 12 amino acids. The ends were cut back, 1 base at V and 5 bases at J, with 5 bases in the middle. Germline CDR1 reads SGHDN; CDR2 reads FVKESK. CDR3 sequence: CASSQGWETQYF. The CDR3, as DNA: TGTGCCAGCAGCCAAGGGTGGGAGACCCAGTACTTC.

The chain employs TRBV7-8 and TRBJ2-7; possibly TRBD2 for D (6 bases). With 4 bases removed from V and 8 bases from J, the gap between germline ends came to 21 bases. The CDR3 has 15 residues. The germline V gene has CDR1 SGHVS and CDR2 FQNEAQ. Here the CDR3 DNA reads TGTGCCAGCAGCTCAGATAGTCGCCTGGGGGGAAAGCAGTACTTC. Translating it yields CASSSDSRLGGKQYF.

This clone was observed once. The rearrangement links TRBV7-9 to TRBJ1-4, with D perhaps matching TRBD1 (6 bases). Germline CDR1 SEHNR, CDR2 FQNEAQ (reference sequence). The length of the CDR3 is 17 residues. The V and J ends lost 2 bases and 1 base respectively, with 14 bases between them. The DNA for the CDR3 is TGTGCCAGCAGCTTACTCTCGGGGGCGGGAACTAATGAAAAACTGTTTTTT. It translates to CASSLLSGAGTNEKLFF.

This chain links TRBV25-1 with TRBJ2-3; 8 bases map to TRBD2. Looked up from germline, CDR1 is MGHDK and CDR2 is SYGVNS. J was trimmed by 5 bases and V by 3 bases; bases with no gene match: 13. The CDR3 totals 17 residues. The DNA of the CDR3 is TGTGCCAGCAGTGACCCCACCAGCGGGAGTTTGGTAGATACGCAGTATTTT. It is translated as CASSDPTSGSLVDTQYF.

This rearrangement joins TRBV5-4 to TRBJ2-3, with D tentatively TRBD2 (6 bases). The V and J ends lost 6 bases and 2 bases respectively, with 16 bases between them. CDR3 length: 15 residues. Germline V gene data show CDR1 as SGHNT and CDR2 as YYREEE (reference sequence). CDR3 residues: CASTPGAGFTDTQYF. The CDR3 DNA reads TGTGCCAGCACACCGGGAGCGGGTTTCACAGATACGCAGTATTTT.

This chain joins TRBV27 and TRBJ1-1, with TRBD1 identical over 8 bases. Germline CDR1 reads MNHEY; CDR2 reads SMNVEV (reference sequence). The J segment lost 4 bases and the V segment lost 2 bases, leaving 9 bases of the junction unmatched. This CDR3 is built from 16 residues. This CDR3 is CASSLVTGGSGTEAFF. The CDR3, as DNA: TGTGCCAGCAGTTTAGTTACAGGGGGATCTGGCACTGAAGCTTTCTTT.

V gene TRBV30 combines with J gene TRBJ2-3, with 8 bases lining up with TRBD2. Per the germline V gene, CDR1 is GTSNPN and CDR2 is SVGIG (reference sequence). J lost 0 bases, V lost 0 bases, and 2 bases had no gene match. This CDR3 has 15 residues. As DNA, the CDR3 is TGTGCCTGGAGTGTTACGGGAGGGAGCACAGATACGCAGTATTTT. Translation gives CAWSVTGGSTDTQYF.

The chain couples TRBV5-1 to TRBJ2-1, with D possibly TRBD2 on 5 matching bases. The CDR3 length is 15 residues. Trimming cost V 2 bases and J 4 bases, with 13 bases left between them. Germline V gives CDR1 SGHRS, CDR2 YFSETQ. Written as DNA, the CDR3 is TGCGCCAGCAGCTTAGGATCTGGACTGTACAATGAGCAGTTCTTC. Its protein is CASSLGSGLYNEQFF.

This chain connects TRBV27 to TRBJ1-2; 8 nucleotides match TRBD1. Unmatched junction bases numbered 5, after V lost 6 bases and J lost 2 bases. The CDR3 loop spans 14 amino acids. Germline V gene sequence: CDR1 MNHEY, CDR2 SMNVEV (reference sequence). The CDR3 bases are TGTGCCAGCAGAAAAACAGGGGGAAACTATGGCTACACCTTC. This translates into CASRKTGGNYGYTF.